A selection of T cell receptor beta chains follows, all from one sample in a study of post-analysis software for immune sequencing data. TCRdb fed the PCR reads into MiXCR, producing one record per CDR3 protein. This table holds around 770,000 distinct CDR3 sequences, roughly 50% found once. The sequenced sample consisted of blood. Receptors originate from a girl under 18 with multiple sclerosis. The CDR3 runs from the conserved cysteine through the conserved F or W. The D gene is left open where the match is weak. Size is omitted from some rows. Given values are once, few, many or a class for expanded clones.

CDR3 protein: CASSLGLNPTPYNEQFF; CDR3 DNA: TGTGCCAGCAGCCTAGGACTCAACCCAACTCCCTACAATGAGCAGTTCTTC; J gene: TRBJ2-1; D gene: -; clone size: -; V gene: TRBV7-8
CDR3 protein: CASSLGSMNTEAFF; CDR3 DNA: TGTGCCAGCAGCTTAGGGTCAATGAACACTGAAGCTTTCTTT; J gene: TRBJ1-1; D gene: -; clone size: -; V gene: TRBV7-6
CDR3 protein: CSAGPGPQGETQYF; CDR3 DNA: TGCAGTGCTGGCCCAGGACCCCAAGGGGAGACCCAGTACTTC; J gene: TRBJ2-5; D gene: -; clone size: many; V gene: TRBV20-1
CDR3 protein: CASSLVGNEETQYF; CDR3 DNA: TGTGCCAGCAGCTTGGTGGGGAATGAAGAGACCCAGTACTTC; J gene: TRBJ2-5; D gene: -; clone size: -; V gene: TRBV5-5
CDR3 protein: CASSLVGQGISYNEQFF; CDR3 DNA: TGTGCCAGCAGCTTAGTGGGCCAGGGAATCTCCTACAATGAGCAGTTCTTC; J gene: TRBJ2-1; D gene: -; clone size: -; V gene: TRBV7-6
CDR3 protein: CSARGGGRRDTQYF; CDR3 DNA: TGCAGTGCTAGAGGGGGGGGGCGCAGGGATACGCAGTATTTT; J gene: TRBJ2-3; D gene: -; clone size: many; V gene: TRBV20-1
CDR3 protein: CSAPGRGSYEQYF; CDR3 DNA: TGCAGTGCACCGGGACGGGGTTCCTACGAGCAGTACTTC; J gene: TRBJ2-7; D gene: -; clone size: few; V gene: TRBV20-1
CDR3 protein: CATSDRTGSTYGYTF; CDR3 DNA: TGTGCCACCAGTGACCGAACAGGGAGCACCTATGGCTACACCTTC; J gene: TRBJ1-2; D gene: -; clone size: few; V gene: TRBV24-1
CDR3 protein: CSVESGQSGANVLTF; CDR3 DNA: TGCAGCGTTGAAAGCGGGCAGTCTGGGGCCAACGTCCTGACTTTC; J gene: TRBJ2-6; D gene: -; clone size: -; V gene: TRBV29-1
CDR3 protein: CASSKPPKPPGHRYEQYF; CDR3 DNA: TGTGCCAGCAGCAAACCACCCAAGCCGCCGGGGCATCGCTACGAGCAGTACTTC; J gene: TRBJ2-7; D gene: -; clone size: -; V gene: TRBV21-1
CDR3 protein: CASTTGTDNAKNIQYF; CDR3 DNA: TGTGCCAGCACTACAGGGACGGACAACGCCAAAAACATTCAGTACTTC; J gene: TRBJ2-4; D gene: -; clone size: -; V gene: TRBV6-5
CDR3 protein: CASSGGLAGGGEQYF; CDR3 DNA: TGTGCCAGCAGCGGCGGACTAGCGGGAGGAGGCGAGCAGTACTTC; J gene: TRBJ2-7; D gene: TRBD2; clone size: -; V gene: TRBV9
CDR3 protein: CATSKRSSGANVLTF; CDR3 DNA: TGTGCCACCAGCAAACGGTCGAGTGGGGCCAACGTCCTGACTTTC; J gene: TRBJ2-6; D gene: -; clone size: -; V gene: TRBV15
CDR3 protein: CASSQGHNYGYTF; CDR3 DNA: TGTGCCAGCAGCCAAGGGCATAACTATGGCTACACCTTC; J gene: TRBJ1-2; D gene: -; clone size: -; V gene: TRBV4-2
CDR3 protein: CASSPNGDQETQYF; CDR3 DNA: TGTGCCAGCTCACCAAACGGTGACCAAGAGACCCAGTACTTC; J gene: TRBJ2-5; D gene: -; clone size: -; V gene: TRBV18
CDR3 protein: CASSPRGDRGGETQYF; CDR3 DNA: TGCGCCAGCAGCCCAAGAGGGGACAGGGGTGGAGAGACCCAGTACTTC; J gene: TRBJ2-5; D gene: TRBD1; clone size: -; V gene: TRBV4-3
CDR3 protein: CSGLADQLGDTQYF; CDR3 DNA: TGCAGCGGGCTAGCGGACCAACTCGGGGATACGCAGTATTTT; J gene: TRBJ2-3; D gene: TRBD2; clone size: -; V gene: TRBV29-1
CDR3 protein: CSVQTSGTDTQYF; CDR3 DNA: TGCAGCGTCCAGACTAGCGGGACAGATACGCAGTATTTT; J gene: TRBJ2-3; D gene: TRBD2; clone size: many; V gene: TRBV29-1
CDR3 protein: CSAPHGAGRLNGYTF; CDR3 DNA: TGCAGTGCTCCTCACGGGGCAGGACGTTTGAATGGCTACACCTTC; J gene: TRBJ1-2; D gene: -; clone size: -; V gene: TRBV20-1
CDR3 protein: CASSNRDRVGADTQYF; CDR3 DNA: TGTGCCAGCAGCAATCGGGACAGGGTTGGAGCAGATACGCAGTATTTT; J gene: TRBJ2-3; D gene: TRBD1; clone size: -; V gene: TRBV7-9
CDR3 protein: CASSHTTGTRGTYTQYF; CDR3 DNA: TGTGCCAGCAGCCATACGACCGGGACTAGAGGAACTTATACGCAGTATTTT; J gene: TRBJ2-3; D gene: TRBD2; clone size: few; V gene: TRBV7-2
CDR3 protein: CASGQAIYEQYF; CDR3 DNA: TGTGCCAGCGGACAGGCAATCTACGAGCAGTACTTC; J gene: TRBJ2-7; D gene: TRBD1; clone size: few; V gene: TRBV10-3
CDR3 protein: CASSLLAGDGEQYF; CDR3 DNA: TGTGCCAGCAGTTTGCTAGCGGGAGACGGCGAGCAGTACTTC; J gene: TRBJ2-7; D gene: TRBD2; clone size: -; V gene: TRBV6-5
CDR3 protein: CSALRPGSLEQYF; CDR3 DNA: TGCAGCGCCCTGCGTCCAGGGTCCCTCGAGCAGTACTTC; J gene: TRBJ2-7; D gene: -; clone size: few; V gene: TRBV29-1
CDR3 protein: CASSLFQGRGTVPYEQYF; CDR3 DNA: TGTGCCAGCAGTTTATTCCAGGGGCGCGGGACCGTCCCCTACGAGCAGTACTTC; J gene: TRBJ2-7; D gene: -; clone size: -; V gene: TRBV12-3/TRBV12-4
CDR3 protein: CASSPRGEDTQYF; CDR3 DNA: TGTGCCAGCAGCCCCAGGGGAGAGGATACGCAGTATTTT; J gene: TRBJ2-3; D gene: -; clone size: -; V gene: TRBV3-1
CDR3 protein: CASTVTGSYNEQFF; CDR3 DNA: TGTGCCAGCACCGTGACCGGTTCCTACAATGAGCAGTTCTTC; J gene: TRBJ2-1; D gene: -; clone size: -; V gene: TRBV12-3/TRBV12-4
CDR3 protein: CSVEGAGEAFF; CDR3 DNA: TGCAGCGTTGAGGGGGCAGGCGAAGCTTTCTTT; J gene: TRBJ1-1; D gene: -; clone size: few; V gene: TRBV29-1
CDR3 protein: CASSYGQGAFYEQYF; CDR3 DNA: TGTGCCAGCAGTTACGGACAGGGGGCGTTCTACGAGCAGTACTTC; J gene: TRBJ2-7; D gene: TRBD1; clone size: -; V gene: TRBV27
CDR3 protein: CASSLRSFQPQHF; CDR3 DNA: TGTGCCAGCAGTTTAAGGAGTTTCCAGCCCCAGCATTTT; J gene: TRBJ1-5; D gene: -; clone size: once; V gene: TRBV12-3/TRBV12-4
CDR3 protein: CASSLQQSEQYF; CDR3 DNA: TGTGCCAGCAGCTTACAACAGTCCGAGCAGTACTTC; J gene: TRBJ2-7; D gene: -; clone size: -; V gene: TRBV7-9
CDR3 protein: CAGSQDGTRIVTYEQYF; CDR3 DNA: TGTGCCGGCAGCCAAGATGGGACTAGGATCGTCACCTACGAGCAGTACTTC; J gene: TRBJ2-7; D gene: TRBD2; clone size: few; V gene: TRBV14